These T cell receptor beta chains were read from a single sample in a study of cytomegalovirus exposure and HLA in healthy donors. This table comes from immunoSEQ multiplex PCR, and its TCRdb copy is limited to in-frame clones, with some not included. Here the sample spans under 200,000 clones, roughly 71% being singletons. Sequencing was carried out using PBMCs. The receptor set was obtained from a girl aged 5 to 17 in good health and CMV-seronegative. Each CDR3 is given with its conserved first and last residue. Each record gives: CDR3 DNA, CDR3 protein, V gene, J gene, clone size, D gene. A D gene is named only where the DNA matches it firmly. Clone size appears in some rows only: once, few, many, or a class for an expanded clone.

CDR3 DNA: TGTGCCAGCTCACCCCAGCGGGACACTGAAGCTTTCTTT; CDR3 protein: CASSPQRDTEAFF; V gene: TRBV18; J gene: TRBJ1-1; clone size: .; D gene: .
CDR3 DNA: TGTGCCAGCAGCCTGTCGGGACTAGCGGCCACAGATACGCAGTATTTT; CDR3 protein: CASSLSGLAATDTQYF; V gene: TRBV7-9; J gene: TRBJ2-3; clone size: .; D gene: TRBD2
CDR3 DNA: TGTGCCAGCAGCGTAAGCAACCGAGAGCTGTTTTTT; CDR3 protein: CASSVSNRELFF; V gene: TRBV9; J gene: TRBJ2-2; clone size: .; D gene: .
CDR3 DNA: TGCGCCAGCAGCCAAGACGAGAGTAACTATGGCTACACCTTC; CDR3 protein: CASSQDESNYGYTF; V gene: TRBV4-1; J gene: TRBJ1-2; clone size: .; D gene: .
CDR3 DNA: TGTGCCAGCAGCTTATGGGGAACAGGGGACTACACCTTC; CDR3 protein: CASSLWGTGDYTF; V gene: TRBV7-9; J gene: TRBJ1-2; clone size: .; D gene: TRBD1
CDR3 DNA: TGTGCCACCAGCAGAGTAGGGCAACGCGGGGGCGAGCAGTTCTTC; CDR3 protein: CATSRVGQRGGEQFF; V gene: TRBV15; J gene: TRBJ2-1; clone size: .; D gene: .
CDR3 DNA: TGTGCCAGCAGTCTCGGACTAGCGGGCCTCACAGATACGCAGTATTTT; CDR3 protein: CASSLGLAGLTDTQYF; V gene: TRBV28; J gene: TRBJ2-3; clone size: .; D gene: TRBD2
CDR3 DNA: TGCGCCAGCAGCTTGGGAGCCGACTTCTCTGGAAACACCATATATTTT; CDR3 protein: CASSLGADFSGNTIYF; V gene: TRBV5-1; J gene: TRBJ1-3; clone size: .; D gene: .
CDR3 DNA: TGTGCCAGCAGTTACTCGGGGGAGGTGGAGACCCAGTACTTC; CDR3 protein: CASSYSGEVETQYF; V gene: TRBV6-6; J gene: TRBJ2-5; clone size: .; D gene: .
CDR3 DNA: TGTGCCAGCAGCTTGGGCTGGGGGCCGACTTACGAGCAGTACTTC; CDR3 protein: CASSLGWGPTYEQYF; V gene: TRBV5-8; J gene: TRBJ2-7; clone size: .; D gene: .
CDR3 DNA: TGTGCCAGCAGTCTAGGGGTAGCTGAGACCCAGTACTTC; CDR3 protein: CASSLGVAETQYF; V gene: TRBV7-9; J gene: TRBJ2-5; clone size: .; D gene: .
CDR3 DNA: TGTGCCAGCAGACCAGGACAGGGACGAGGCTACACCTTC; CDR3 protein: CASRPGQGRGYTF; V gene: TRBV6-5; J gene: TRBJ1-2; clone size: .; D gene: TRBD1
CDR3 DNA: TGTGCCAGTAGCCCGCTGGGGGGGCCCAGGGAAGCTTTCTTT; CDR3 protein: CASSPLGGPREAFF; V gene: TRBV19; J gene: TRBJ1-1; clone size: .; D gene: .
CDR3 DNA: TGTGCCAGCAGTGATGGACAGCACTATGGCTACACCTTC; CDR3 protein: CASSDGQHYGYTF; V gene: TRBV6-4; J gene: TRBJ1-2; clone size: .; D gene: .
CDR3 DNA: TGTGCCAGCAGCTTAGGGACAGGAGATTCACCCCTCCACTTT; CDR3 protein: CASSLGTGDSPLHF; V gene: TRBV7-8; J gene: TRBJ1-6; clone size: .; D gene: TRBD1
CDR3 DNA: TGTGCCAGCAGCGCGGGGGGGCAGGGACTCTCACCCCTCCACTTT; CDR3 protein: CASSAGGQGLSPLHF; V gene: TRBV9; J gene: TRBJ1-6; clone size: .; D gene: .
CDR3 DNA: TGTGCCAGCAGCCCCTGGACAGGGGGAGCCGGGGAGCTGTTTTTT; CDR3 protein: CASSPWTGGAGELFF; V gene: TRBV4-2; J gene: TRBJ2-2; clone size: .; D gene: TRBD1
CDR3 DNA: TGTGCCAGTAGTATAGGGACAGGGCCGGGTCAGCCCCAGCATTTT; CDR3 protein: CASSIGTGPGQPQHF; V gene: TRBV19; J gene: TRBJ1-5; clone size: few; D gene: TRBD1
CDR3 DNA: TGCAGCGCCGGACAGGGCTGGAACACTGAAGCTTTCTTT; CDR3 protein: CSAGQGWNTEAFF; V gene: TRBV29-1; J gene: TRBJ1-1; clone size: .; D gene: TRBD1
CDR3 DNA: TGTGCCAGCATCCAGCTAGGGGGCCTAAACTATGGCTACACCTTC; CDR3 protein: CASIQLGGLNYGYTF; V gene: TRBV4-2; J gene: TRBJ1-2; clone size: .; D gene: TRBD1
CDR3 DNA: TGCGCCAGCAGCTTTGACAGGGCGGGGGAGACCCAGTACTTC; CDR3 protein: CASSFDRAGETQYF; V gene: TRBV5-1; J gene: TRBJ2-5; clone size: .; D gene: .
CDR3 DNA: TGTGCCAGCAGTCCACCCGGGGAGACCCAGTACTTC; CDR3 protein: CASSPPGETQYF; V gene: TRBV6-5; J gene: TRBJ2-5; clone size: .; D gene: .
CDR3 DNA: TGCAGTGCTCTCGCACAGGAGACCCAGTACTTC; CDR3 protein: CSALAQETQYF; V gene: TRBV20-1; J gene: TRBJ2-5; clone size: .; D gene: .
CDR3 DNA: TGTGCCAGCAGCCCAACACGGGACACGGGACAGTACTTC; CDR3 protein: CASSPTRDTGQYF; V gene: TRBV5-4; J gene: TRBJ2-7; clone size: few; D gene: .
CDR3 DNA: TGTGCCAGCAGCCGGACTCCACGCAATCAGCCCCAGCATTTT; CDR3 protein: CASSRTPRNQPQHF; V gene: TRBV27; J gene: TRBJ1-5; clone size: .; D gene: .
CDR3 DNA: TGTGCCAGCAGCGATTACACCGGGACAGGGGTCGAGACCCAGTACTTC; CDR3 protein: CASSDYTGTGVETQYF; V gene: TRBV5-6; J gene: TRBJ2-5; clone size: .; D gene: TRBD1
CDR3 DNA: TGCGCCAGCAGCTTGGCTGGGACAGAAGGGAATGAGCAGTTCTTC; CDR3 protein: CASSLAGTEGNEQFF; V gene: TRBV5-1; J gene: TRBJ2-1; clone size: few; D gene: TRBD1
CDR3 DNA: TGCAGCGTTGAAAAGGAGACAGGGAGCGGCTACACCTTC; CDR3 protein: CSVEKETGSGYTF; V gene: TRBV29-1; J gene: TRBJ1-2; clone size: .; D gene: TRBD1
CDR3 DNA: TGTGCCAGCACCGAGACGACAATTCCTGGAAACACCATATATTTT; CDR3 protein: CASTETTIPGNTIYF; V gene: TRBV25-1; J gene: TRBJ1-3; clone size: .; D gene: .
CDR3 DNA: TGTGCCAGCAGCCAGGGACAGACCAAGACGATGCGCCGGGCCGCTTTCTTT; CDR3 protein: CASSQGQTKTMRRAAFF; V gene: TRBV11-3; J gene: TRBJ1-1; clone size: .; D gene: TRBD1
CDR3 DNA: TGTGCCAGCAGCGAATGGGCGGGCAATGAAAAACTGTTTTTT; CDR3 protein: CASSEWAGNEKLFF; V gene: TRBV2; J gene: TRBJ1-4; clone size: .; D gene: .
CDR3 DNA: TGCGCCAGCAGCATCGGACAGTACACTGAAGCTTTCTTT; CDR3 protein: CASSIGQYTEAFF; V gene: TRBV5-1; J gene: TRBJ1-1; clone size: few; D gene: .
CDR3 DNA: TGTGCCAGCAGCTTAACACCGGGACAGGGGGCCAGTGAGCAGTTCTTC; CDR3 protein: CASSLTPGQGASEQFF; V gene: TRBV7-6; J gene: TRBJ2-1; clone size: .; D gene: TRBD1
CDR3 DNA: TGCAGCGCGGGGGCAACAGGGGGTTATGGCTACACCTTC; CDR3 protein: CSAGATGGYGYTF; V gene: TRBV29-1; J gene: TRBJ1-2; clone size: once; D gene: TRBD1
CDR3 DNA: TGTGCCAGCAGTTTATGGCAGGGGTCCTCCGGGTGGGGGCAGTTCTTC; CDR3 protein: CASSLWQGSSGWGQFF; V gene: TRBV27; J gene: TRBJ2-1; clone size: few; D gene: .
CDR3 DNA: TGCGCCAGCAGCCTCTCGGGGGGCACCTACAATGAGCAGTTCTTC; CDR3 protein: CASSLSGGTYNEQFF; V gene: TRBV5-1; J gene: TRBJ2-1; clone size: .; D gene: .
CDR3 DNA: TGCGCCAGCAGCTTGGGGCCCGGGGGGATCGATGGCTACACCTTC; CDR3 protein: CASSLGPGGIDGYTF; V gene: TRBV5-1; J gene: TRBJ1-2; clone size: .; D gene: .
CDR3 DNA: TGTGCCAGCTCCCTCGGGACTTCCTACGAGCAGTACTTC; CDR3 protein: CASSLGTSYEQYF; V gene: TRBV6-5; J gene: TRBJ2-7; clone size: .; D gene: .
CDR3 DNA: TGCGCCAGCAGCCCCGGGGGGGTGAGCACAGATACGCAGTATTTT; CDR3 protein: CASSPGGVSTDTQYF; V gene: TRBV5-1; J gene: TRBJ2-3; clone size: .; D gene: TRBD2
CDR3 DNA: TGTGCCAGCTCACCACCGGGACAGGGAGAAAACTATGGCTACACCTTC; CDR3 protein: CASSPPGQGENYGYTF; V gene: TRBV18; J gene: TRBJ1-2; clone size: .; D gene: TRBD1
CDR3 DNA: TGTGCCACCAGCACCCTAATGGAGCACGAGCAGTACTTC; CDR3 protein: CATSTLMEHEQYF; V gene: TRBV15; J gene: TRBJ2-7; clone size: .; D gene: .
CDR3 DNA: TGCGCCACGTCGGCGGGGACCTCCTACGAGCAGTACTTC; CDR3 protein: CATSAGTSYEQYF; V gene: TRBV5-1; J gene: TRBJ2-7; clone size: .; D gene: .
CDR3 DNA: TGCGCCAGCAGCTTGGCGCAGGGGGAAGGCCTCTCTGGGGCCAACGTCCTGACTTTC; CDR3 protein: CASSLAQGEGLSGANVLTF; V gene: TRBV5-1; J gene: TRBJ2-6; clone size: .; D gene: TRBD1
CDR3 DNA: TGTGCCTGGAGTGTCCTGGAAAAACTGTTTTTT; CDR3 protein: CAWSVLEKLFF; V gene: TRBV30; J gene: TRBJ1-4; clone size: .; D gene: .
CDR3 DNA: TGTGCCAGCAGACCCAACGACAGGGCAGGAAGACTAAACACTGAAGCTTTCTTT; CDR3 protein: CASRPNDRAGRLNTEAFF; V gene: TRBV9; J gene: TRBJ1-1; clone size: .; D gene: TRBD1
CDR3 DNA: TGTGCCAGCAGTTTGGGACAGGGGGGTGAAAAACTGTTTTTT; CDR3 protein: CASSLGQGGEKLFF; V gene: TRBV6-5; J gene: TRBJ1-4; clone size: few; D gene: TRBD1
CDR3 DNA: TGTGCCAGCAGTGCCCGGAGGGAGACCCAGTACTTC; CDR3 protein: CASSARRETQYF; V gene: TRBV6-5; J gene: TRBJ2-5; clone size: once; D gene: .
CDR3 DNA: TGTGCCAGCAGCGCCAAGACAGGACAAGAGACCCAGTACTTC; CDR3 protein: CASSAKTGQETQYF; V gene: TRBV5-4; J gene: TRBJ2-5; clone size: .; D gene: .
CDR3 DNA: TGTGCCAGCAGCTTAGGGCAGGGGCCAAATGAAAAACTGTTTTTT; CDR3 protein: CASSLGQGPNEKLFF; V gene: TRBV7-3; J gene: TRBJ1-4; clone size: .; D gene: .
CDR3 DNA: TGCGCCAGCAGCCAAGGGGACAGGGCGGGCTATGGCTACACCTTC; CDR3 protein: CASSQGDRAGYGYTF; V gene: TRBV4-1; J gene: TRBJ1-2; clone size: .; D gene: TRBD1